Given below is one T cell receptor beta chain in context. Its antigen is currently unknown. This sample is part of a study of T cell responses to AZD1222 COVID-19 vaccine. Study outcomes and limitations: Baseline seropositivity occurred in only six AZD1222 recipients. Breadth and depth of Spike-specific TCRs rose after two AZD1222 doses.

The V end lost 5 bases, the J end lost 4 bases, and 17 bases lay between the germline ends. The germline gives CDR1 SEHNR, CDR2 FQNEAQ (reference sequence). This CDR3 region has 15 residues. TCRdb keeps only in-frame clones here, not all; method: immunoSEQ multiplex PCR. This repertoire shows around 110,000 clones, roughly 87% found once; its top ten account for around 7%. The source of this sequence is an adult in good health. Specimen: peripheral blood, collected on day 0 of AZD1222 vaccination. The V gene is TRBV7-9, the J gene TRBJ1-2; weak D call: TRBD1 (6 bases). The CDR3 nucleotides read TGTGCCAGCAGCCCAGAGACAGGCCCCATCTATGGCTACACCTTC. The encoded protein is CASSPETGPIYGYTF.